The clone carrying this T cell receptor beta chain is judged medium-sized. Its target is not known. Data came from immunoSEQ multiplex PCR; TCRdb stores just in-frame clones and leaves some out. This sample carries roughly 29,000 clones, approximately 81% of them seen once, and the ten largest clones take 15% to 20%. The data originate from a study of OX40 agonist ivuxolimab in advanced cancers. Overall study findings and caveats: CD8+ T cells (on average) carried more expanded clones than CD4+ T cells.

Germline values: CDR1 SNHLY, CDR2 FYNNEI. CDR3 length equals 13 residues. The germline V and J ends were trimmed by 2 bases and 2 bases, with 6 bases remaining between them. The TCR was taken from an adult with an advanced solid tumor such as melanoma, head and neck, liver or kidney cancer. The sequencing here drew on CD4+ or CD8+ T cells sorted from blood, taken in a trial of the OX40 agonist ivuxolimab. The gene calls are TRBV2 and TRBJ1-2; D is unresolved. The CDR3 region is CASSEWSNYGYTF. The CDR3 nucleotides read TGTGCCAGCAGTGAATGGTCCAACTATGGCTACACCTTC.